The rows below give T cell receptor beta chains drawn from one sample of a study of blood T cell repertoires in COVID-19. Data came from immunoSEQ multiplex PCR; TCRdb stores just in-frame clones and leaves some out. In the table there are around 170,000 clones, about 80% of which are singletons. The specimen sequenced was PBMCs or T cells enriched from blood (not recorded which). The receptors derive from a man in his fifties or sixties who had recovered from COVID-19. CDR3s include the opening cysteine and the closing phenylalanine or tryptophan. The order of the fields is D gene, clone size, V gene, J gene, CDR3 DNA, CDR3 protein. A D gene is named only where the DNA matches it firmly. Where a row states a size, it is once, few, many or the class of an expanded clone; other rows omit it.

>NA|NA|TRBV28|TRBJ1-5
TGTGCCAGCAGTCGGGGGACTTTTAATCAGCCCCAGCATTTT
CASSRGTFNQPQHF
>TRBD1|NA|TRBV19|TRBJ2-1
TGTGCCAGTAGTATAACGGGACAGGGGAGATACAATGAGCAGTTCTTC
CASSITGQGRYNEQFF
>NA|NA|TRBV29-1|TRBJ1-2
TGCAGCGTTGGGAAACAGGATAACTATGGCTACACCTTC
CSVGKQDNYGYTF
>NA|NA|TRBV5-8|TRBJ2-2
TGTGCCAGCAGCTTCGGCGAGGTAACGGCCGGGGAGCTGTTTTTT
CASSFGEVTAGELFF
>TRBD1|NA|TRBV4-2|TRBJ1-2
TGTGCCAGCAGCCAACAATTCGACAGGGGGAGCTACACCTTC
CASSQQFDRGSYTF
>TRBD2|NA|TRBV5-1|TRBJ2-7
TGCGCCAGCAGCTTGTCCGCCGGCGGGGGAGAGCAGTACTTC
CASSLSAGGGEQYF
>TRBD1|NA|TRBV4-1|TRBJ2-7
TGCGCCAGCAGCCCAGGGACAGCAGGCGAGCAGTACTTC
CASSPGTAGEQYF
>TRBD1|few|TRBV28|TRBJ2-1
TGTGCCAGCAGGGAGGGGACAGGGGGCGAAAATGAGCAGTTCTTC
CASREGTGGENEQFF
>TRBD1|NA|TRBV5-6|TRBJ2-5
TGTGCCAGCAGCCCCATCGGACAGGGGCTAAGGGAGACCCAGTACTTC
CASSPIGQGLRETQYF
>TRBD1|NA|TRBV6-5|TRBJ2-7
TGTGCCAGCAGTCCGCCGGGACAGGGGTACGAGCAGTACTTC
CASSPPGQGYEQYF
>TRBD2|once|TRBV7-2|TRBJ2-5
TGTGCCAGCAGCCTCGGACTAGCGGGGGTAGAGACCCAGTACTTC
CASSLGLAGVETQYF
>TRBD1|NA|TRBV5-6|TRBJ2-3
TGTGCCAGCAGCGGACAGGGGCGGACAGATACGCAGTATTTT
CASSGQGRTDTQYF
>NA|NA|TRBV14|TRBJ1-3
TGTGCCAGCAGCCTTAGTAACTCTGGAAACACCATATATTTT
CASSLSNSGNTIYF
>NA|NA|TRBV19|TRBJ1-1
TGTGCCATTACTCGGGGGACCACTGAAGCTTTCTTT
CAITRGTTEAFF
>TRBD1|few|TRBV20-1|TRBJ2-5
TGCAGTGCTAGTGCCGGGACAGGGGTGGAGACCCAGTACTTC
CSASAGTGVETQYF
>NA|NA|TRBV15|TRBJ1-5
TGTGCCACCAGCGTAGGCAGGGGCCAGCCCCAGCATTTT
CATSVGRGQPQHF
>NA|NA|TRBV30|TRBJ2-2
TGTGCCTGGGCCGGGTACTCGAACACCGGGGAGCTGTTTTTT
CAWAGYSNTGELFF
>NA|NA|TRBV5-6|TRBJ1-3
TGTGCCAGCAGCGTGACAGTCGGAAACACCATATATTTT
CASSVTVGNTIYF
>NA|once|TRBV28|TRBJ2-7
TGTGCCAGCAGCCGGGAGGGGGCAGACTACGAGCAGTACTTC
CASSREGADYEQYF
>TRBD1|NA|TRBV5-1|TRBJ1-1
TGCGCCAGCAGCCCCTTCAGGGACAGGGACACTGAAGCTTTCTTT
CASSPFRDRDTEAFF
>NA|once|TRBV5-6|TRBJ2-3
TGTGCCAGCAGCTTTCTTTCCGTAATCACAGATACGCAGTATTTT
CASSFLSVITDTQYF
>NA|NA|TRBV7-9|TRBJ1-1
TGTGCCAGCAGCTTCACCAGTGCTGAAGCTTTCTTT
CASSFTSAEAFF
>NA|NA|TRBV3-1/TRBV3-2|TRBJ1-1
TGTGCCAGCAGCAGCACAGACGGAGCTTTCTTT
CASSSTDGAFF
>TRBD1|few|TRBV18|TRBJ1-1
TGTGCCAGCTCACCCCCGTCGGCAGGGGGGACTGAAGCTTTCTTT
CASSPPSAGGTEAFF
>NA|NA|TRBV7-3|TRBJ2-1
TGTGCCAGCAGCCCCCGACTAGGGGACAATGAGCAGTTCTTC
CASSPRLGDNEQFF
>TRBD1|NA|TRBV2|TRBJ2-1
TGTGCCAGCATGTGGGACAGGGGGCGCGGGAATGAGCAGTTCTTC
CASMWDRGRGNEQFF
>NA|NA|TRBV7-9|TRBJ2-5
TGTGCCAGCGGGGGCCGCCAAGAGACCCAGTACTTC
CASGGRQETQYF
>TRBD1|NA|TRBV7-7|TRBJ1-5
TGTGCTAGCAGCTTCCCCGGGGGACAGGGGCGTTTATATAGCAATCAGCCCCAGCATTTT
CASSFPGGQGRLYSNQPQHF
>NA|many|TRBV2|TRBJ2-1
TGTGCCAGCAGTGGAGGCCGGGCGGGCCTTTACAATGAGCAGTTCTTC
CASSGGRAGLYNEQFF
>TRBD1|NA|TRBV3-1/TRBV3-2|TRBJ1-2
TGTGCCAGCACCCCGGGACAGACCTCTTTCGGGGTTGGCTACACCTTC
CASTPGQTSFGVGYTF
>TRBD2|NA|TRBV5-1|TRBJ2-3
TGCGCCAGCAGCCCTGGCGAGGGACTAGGAACAGATACGCAGTATTTT
CASSPGEGLGTDTQYF
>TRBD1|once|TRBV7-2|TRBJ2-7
TGTGCCAGCAGCTCACAGGGGCTTGACTACGAGCAGTACTTC
CASSSQGLDYEQYF
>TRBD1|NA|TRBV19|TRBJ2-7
TGTGCCAGTAGTATGTTTTGGGACAGTGATGAGCAGTACTTC
CASSMFWDSDEQYF
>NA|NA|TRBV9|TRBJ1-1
TGTGCCAACACTGGGCTTCTGAACACTGAAGCTTTCTTT
CANTGLLNTEAFF
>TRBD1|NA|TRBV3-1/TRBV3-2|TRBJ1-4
TGTGCCAGCAGCCAAACTACAGGGGGCCCCACCTTCGGTGAAAAACTGTTTTTT
CASSQTTGGPTFGEKLFF
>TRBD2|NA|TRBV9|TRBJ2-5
TGTGCCAGCAGCGTAGGAGCGGGGGGGACCGAGGAGACCCAGTACTTC
CASSVGAGGTEETQYF
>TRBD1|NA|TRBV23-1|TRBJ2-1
TGCGCCAGCCGAACCGGACCCAGGACAGGGGGGGCGAATGAGCAGTTCTTC
CASRTGPRTGGANEQFF
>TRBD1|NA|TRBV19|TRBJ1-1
TGTGCCAGTAGTATCGACAGGGACACTGAAGCTTTCTTT
CASSIDRDTEAFF
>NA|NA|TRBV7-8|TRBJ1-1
TGTGCCAGCAGCATAGGGGCCATGAACACTGAAGCTTTCTTT
CASSIGAMNTEAFF
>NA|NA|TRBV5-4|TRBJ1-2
TGTGCCAGCAGCTTCCGACAGCGAGCTGGCTACACCTTC
CASSFRQRAGYTF
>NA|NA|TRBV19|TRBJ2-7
TGTGCCAGTAGTCTCCAAGGGGTAGGGGAGCAGTACTTC
CASSLQGVGEQYF
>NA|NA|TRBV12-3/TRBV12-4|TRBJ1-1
TGTGCCAGCAGTTTTCAGGGGAGCACTGAAGCTTTCTTT
CASSFQGSTEAFF
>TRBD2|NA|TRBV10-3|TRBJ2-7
TGTGCCATTTCAGCGGGGGCCTCAACCTACGAGCAGTACTTC
CAISAGASTYEQYF
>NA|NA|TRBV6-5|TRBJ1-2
TGTGCCAGCAGTTATAAGACAGCCAACTATGGCTACACCTTC
CASSYKTANYGYTF
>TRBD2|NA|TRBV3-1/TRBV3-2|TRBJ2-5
TGTGCCAGCAGCCCCTGGCTAGCGGGGGGTCAAGAGACCCAGTACTTC
CASSPWLAGGQETQYF
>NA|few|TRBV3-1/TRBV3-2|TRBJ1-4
TGTGCCAGCAGCCAAGGCCAGTATGAAAAACTGTTTTTT
CASSQGQYEKLFF
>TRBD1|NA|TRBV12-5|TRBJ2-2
TGTGCTAGTGGGCAAACAGGGGGCAACGGGGAGCTGTTTTTT
CASGQTGGNGELFF
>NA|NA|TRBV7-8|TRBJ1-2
TGTGCCAGCAGCTTAGCGTTAGGGAGCTATGGCTACACCTTC
CASSLALGSYGYTF
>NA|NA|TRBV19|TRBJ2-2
TGTGCCAGTAACGCTAGGAACACCGGGGAGCTGTTTTTT
CASNARNTGELFF
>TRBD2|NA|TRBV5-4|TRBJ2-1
TGTGCCAGCAGCTTAGACCTAGCGGTCTACAATGAGCAGTTCTTC
CASSLDLAVYNEQFF
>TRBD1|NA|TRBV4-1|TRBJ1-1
TGCGCCAGCAGCTTCGACGGACAGGGGGACACTGAAGCTTTCTTT
CASSFDGQGDTEAFF